The 32 T cell receptor beta chains listed next were all sequenced from one sample in a study of beta chain features in type 1 diabetes. Regarding the study as a whole: Type 1 diabetes patients showed a moderate but significant shortening of TCRB CDR3s in all four CD4+ subsets.

Expressed TCRB transcripts got sequenced, as all isolated RNA was reverse transcribed. The protocol was immunoSEQ multiplex PCR, while the TCRdb copy is restricted to in-frame clones and leaves out a portion. The sample consists of over 150,000 clones, over 9% of them appearing once. No cognate antigen is known for these TCRs. The sequenced sample consisted of central memory CD4+ T cells from blood. Receptor source: a man aged 30 to 45 with type 1 diabetes.

In this sample, this clone turned up a few times. The rearrangement joins TRBV13 to TRBJ2-7; maybe TRBD1 (5 bases). The V end lost 5 bases, the J end lost 2 bases, and 13 bases lay between the germline ends. The CDR3 spans 14 residues. The V gene's germline CDR1 is PRHDT and CDR2 FYEKMQ (reference sequence). The CDR3 reads CASSVAGRAYEQYF. CDR3 coding DNA: TGTGCCAGCAGCGTCGCCGGCAGGGCCTACGAGCAGTACTTC.

This clone appeared a few times. This rearrangement joins TRBV19 to TRBJ2-3, with 11 bases fitting TRBD1. CDR3 length equals 14 residues. The germline V gene encodes CDR1 LNHDA and CDR2 SQIVND (reference sequence). V dropped 6 bases and J dropped 8; count of bases not matched to a gene: 7. The DNA of the CDR3 is TGTGCCAGTAGCCGGGACAGGGGGGCCTTTACGCAGTATTTT. Amino acids: CASSRDRGAFTQYF.

Only a few counts were recorded for this clone. J is TRBJ1-1 and V is TRBV28; no definite D call. V was shortened by 4 bases and J by 8 bases, with 11 bases between the two germline ends. CDR1 MDHEN and CDR2 SYDVKM come from the germline V gene. This CDR3 is 12 amino acids long. CDR3: CASSSPTLEAFF. For the CDR3, the DNA is TGTGCCAGCAGTTCTCCTACCTTGGAAGCTTTCTTT.

The table lists this clone with a few counts. The chain employs TRBV7-9 and TRBJ1-1; 7 nucleotides align to TRBD1. V was clipped by 1 base and J by 5 bases; unmatched bases: 7. The CDR3 is 15 residues long. In germline, CDR1 is SEHNR, CDR2 FQNEAQ (reference sequence). The CDR3 DNA is TGTGCCAGCAGCTTAGTGTCAGGGGGGAGGACTGAAGCTTTCTTT. Encoded protein: CASSLVSGGRTEAFF.

This clone was detected only a few times. The chain is built from TRBV4-2 and TRBJ2-1, with a tentative D call TRBD1 (6 bases). The germline CDR1 and CDR2 sequences are LGHNA and YNFKEQ. V lost 7 bases, J lost 7 bases, and 11 bases lay in between. The CDR3 loop spans 12 amino acids. This chain's CDR3 is CASTKQGNEQFF. The CDR3 nucleotides are TGTGCCAGCACGAAACAGGGAAATGAGCAGTTCTTC.

This CDR3 is CASSPPPSGNEQFF. The CDR3 DNA reads as TGTGCCAGCTCACCACCGCCTAGTGGCAATGAGCAGTTCTTC. The rearrangement links TRBV18 to TRBJ2-1; D is uncertain. This CDR3 region has 14 residues. Germline values: CDR1 KGHSH, CDR2 LQKENI. V was clipped by 0 bases and J by 6 bases, with 9 bases between them.

This chain uses TRBV7-6 with TRBJ2-1; TRBD1 agrees at 10 bases. In germline, CDR1 is SGHVS, CDR2 FNYEAQ. V shed 4 bases, J shed 9 bases, and the junction held 6 bases outside the gene matches. The CDR3 is made up of 14 amino acids. CDR3 coding DNA: TGTGCCAGCAGCTGGGGACAGGGGAGTACTGAGCAGTTCTTC. The encoded protein is CASSWGQGSTEQFF.

This clone was seen more than once but under ten times. This chain connects TRBV9 to TRBJ1-1; no clear D gene. This CDR3 contains 14 residues. Germline V gene lookup returns CDR1 SGDLS and CDR2 YYNGEE. Trimming removed 2 bases at V and 8 bases at J, with 16 bases between. The CDR3 here is CASSVRAEGLEAFF. CDR3 sequence (DNA): TGTGCCAGCAGCGTGAGAGCCGAGGGTTTAGAAGCTTTCTTT.

The chain carries TRBV2 and TRBJ2-5; D is possibly TRBD1 (5 bases). CDR1 is SNHLY, CDR2 FYNNEI, per germline. The V gene lost 1 base and the J gene lost 13 bases, with 13 bases spanning the gap. The CDR3 is made up of 12 amino acids. CDR3 in amino acids: CASSEGGAVRYF. CDR3 bases: TGTGCCAGCAGTGAAGGGGGCGCGGTCCGGTACTTC. Together with reference TRBV2 and TRBJ2-5, the CDR3 gives the full variable domain: EPEVTQTPSHQVTQMGQEVILRCVPISNHLYFYWYRQILGQKVEFLVSFYNNEISEKSEIFDDQFSVERPDGSNFTLKIRSTKLEDSAMYFCASSEGGAVRYFGPGTRLLVL.

This clone was picked up a small number of times. The chain carries TRBV28 and TRBJ2-4, with a weak D call TRBD1 (7 bases). The germline V gene encodes CDR1 MDHEN and CDR2 SYDVKM. Trimming cost V 3 bases and J 6 bases, with 12 bases left between them. This CDR3 is 14 amino acids long. CDR3 region: CASSFSQGGNIQYF. The CDR3 region has the DNA TGTGCCAGCAGTTTCAGTCAGGGGGGAAACATTCAGTACTTC.

The chain combines TRBV2 with TRBJ1-1; D perhaps matches TRBD1 (6 bases). Trimming stripped 5 bases from V and 3 bases from J, with 13 bases between. Germline-derived CDR1 and CDR2 are SNHLY and FYNNEI. The CDR3 totals 14 residues. CDR3 bases: TGTGCCAGCAGTCGACAGGCGACGGACACTGAAGCTTTCTTT. This gives the protein CASSRQATDTEAFF.

This clone was seen only a few times. The V call is TRBV9, the J call TRBJ2-1, with TRBD2 identical over 8 bases. With V trimmed by 2 bases and J by 6 bases, 13 bases remained unmatched. The CDR3 consists of 17 residues. CDR1 and CDR2 (germline): SGDLS, YYNGEE. The CDR3: CASSVAPTGTSGNEQFF. CDR3 DNA: TGTGCCAGCAGCGTTGCTCCGACCGGGACTAGTGGCAATGAGCAGTTCTTC.

This clone was counted only a few times. The identical CDR3 is also encoded by other nucleotide sequences in the sample. This chain uses TRBV7-3 with TRBJ1-1; no definite D call. Germline assignment: CDR1 SGHTA and CDR2 FQGTGA. Trimming removed 3 bases from V and 1 base from J, with 6 bases in between. The CDR3 length is 13 residues. The CDR3 bases are TGTGCCAGCAGCTTTGGCAAGAACACTGAAGCTTTCTTT. This gives the protein CASSFGKNTEAFF.

This sequence joins TRBV29-1 and TRBJ1-1; TRBD1 matches at 10 bases. The germline V gene encodes CDR1 SQVTM and CDR2 ANQGSEA. The ends lost 4 bases at V and 5 bases at J; junction bases unmatched: 4. This CDR3 is 13 amino acids long. The CDR3 reads CSVGRDRGTEAFF. CDR3 coding DNA: TGCAGCGTTGGTCGGGACAGGGGAACTGAAGCTTTCTTT.

This clone was picked up a small number of times. The CDR3 nucleotides are TGTGCCTTGTATAGCGTTCAGACATACGAGCAGTACTTC. Protein: CALYSVQTYEQYF. The chain is built from TRBV30 and TRBJ2-7; possible D gene TRBD2, 5 bases. The CDR3 runs 13 residues. Germline CDR1 reads GTSNPN; CDR2 reads SVGIG (reference sequence). V dropped 7 bases and J dropped 4 bases, with 17 bases sitting between them.

As for this clone: The same CDR3 arises from other DNA sequences in this sample as well. The DNA for the CDR3 is TGTGCCAGCAGCCCTGGGAGCTACGAGCAGTACTTC. Translating it yields CASSPGSYEQYF. The V and J genes are TRBV7-9 and TRBJ2-7, with a weak D call TRBD2 (5 bases). The germline CDR1 and CDR2 sequences are SEHNR and FQNEAQ (reference sequence). Trimming stripped 5 bases from V and 3 bases from J, with 8 bases between. There are 12 residues in the CDR3.

The gene calls are TRBV7-2 and TRBJ2-7; 8 nucleotides agree with TRBD1. The CDR3 length is 17 residues. CDR1 and CDR2 (germline): SGHTA, FQGNSA. J lost 4 bases, V lost 1 base, and 12 bases had no gene match. The CDR3 bases are TGTGCCAGCAGCTTAGAATCGGGGCCAGGGGGCTCGTACGAGCAGTACTTC. Encoded protein: CASSLESGPGGSYEQYF.

The rearrangement uses TRBV13 and TRBJ2-7; TRBD1 matches 9 bases. Looked up from germline, CDR1 is PRHDT and CDR2 is FYEKMQ (reference sequence). Trimming cost V 5 bases and J 13 bases; bases outside gene matches: 9. The CDR3 is 12 residues long. Here the CDR3 DNA reads TGTGCCAGCAGCCCGACAGGGGGAAGGCGCTACTTC. Amino acids: CASSPTGGRRYF.

This clone occurred a few times. In DNA form, the CDR3 reads TGTGCCATCAGGGACGAGGGCCCCGCCTACGAGCAGTACTTC. Protein: CAIRDEGPAYEQYF. The chain uses TRBV10-3 and TRBJ2-7; TRBD2 might be the D (5 bases). CDR3 length equals 14 residues. Trimming left V 6 bases short and J 2 bases short, with 14 bases between. CDR1 ENHRY and CDR2 SYGVKD come from the germline V gene.

The CDR3 is CASSQVGLAEGSGANVLTF. The CDR3, as DNA: TGCGCCAGCAGCCAAGTAGGACTAGCGGAAGGCTCTGGGGCCAACGTCCTGACTTTC. The chain has TRBV4-1 and TRBJ2-6; 10 nucleotides line up with TRBD2. V shed 1 base, J shed 0 bases, and the junction held 6 bases outside the gene matches. CDR1 and CDR2 (germline): MGHRA, YSYEKL. The CDR3 totals 19 residues.

This clone was seen more than once but under ten times. V gene TRBV5-1 combines with J gene TRBJ2-5, with 14 nucleotides matching TRBD2. This CDR3 is 16 amino acids long. V lost 3 bases, J lost 3 bases, and 4 bases stayed unmatched. Germline CDR1 and CDR2: SGHRS and YFSETQ. CDR3 sequence: CASSSTSGRAEETQYF. The CDR3, as DNA: TGCGCCAGCAGCTCGACTAGCGGGAGGGCCGAAGAGACCCAGTACTTC.

This clone turned up a few times. This chain joins TRBV7-9 and TRBJ2-3; perhaps TRBD1 as D (6 bases). The germline V and J ends were trimmed by 4 bases and 4 bases, with 6 bases remaining between them. The CDR3 sequence is 12 residues long. The germline V gene encodes CDR1 SEHNR and CDR2 FQNEAQ (reference sequence). CDR3 nucleotides: TGTGCCAGCAGCTACAGGGCAGATACGCAGTATTTT. Translating it yields CASSYRADTQYF.

In this sample, this clone turned up a few times. V gene TRBV15 combines with J gene TRBJ2-7, with no clear D. The V gene lost 2 bases and the J gene lost 1 base, with 9 bases spanning the gap. This CDR3 region has 14 residues. Germline V CDR1 and CDR2: LNHNV, YYDKDF (reference sequence). The CDR3 spells CATSRNGLSYEQYF. As DNA, the CDR3 is TGTGCCACCAGCAGAAACGGGTTATCCTACGAGCAGTACTTC.

This clone was seen a handful of times. The V and J genes are TRBV6-6 and TRBJ2-3, with D tentatively TRBD2 (6 bases). Trimming pared 5 bases from V and 2 bases from J, leaving 11 bases between. The germline V gene encodes CDR1 MNHNY and CDR2 SVGAGI (reference sequence). The CDR3 sequence is 14 residues long. The CDR3 DNA reads TGTGCCAGCAGTCTACGGGGGACCACAGATACGCAGTATTTT. It codes for CASSLRGTTDTQYF.

This clone was seen more than once but under ten times. The J gene is TRBJ1-2, the V gene TRBV20-1; no definite D call. CDR1 DFQATT and CDR2 SNEGSKA come from the germline V gene (reference sequence). The CDR3 consists of 11 residues. The V and J ends lost 5 bases and 7 bases respectively, with 11 bases between them. The CDR3 is CSALDEGGYTF. The CDR3 DNA is TGCAGTGCTCTGGACGAGGGTGGCTACACCTTC.

This clone was found many times. The chain carries TRBV19 and TRBJ2-1; the match to TRBD2 covers 10 bases. The junction had 15 bases not matched to a gene; V was cut back by 9 bases and J by 7 bases. Germline V gene lookup returns CDR1 LNHDA and CDR2 SQIVND (reference sequence). CDR3 length: 16 residues. The CDR3 is CASRGLAGVGRNEQFF. In DNA form, the CDR3 reads TGTGCCAGCAGGGGTCTAGCGGGAGTGGGACGTAATGAGCAGTTCTTC.

V gene TRBV6-5 combines with J gene TRBJ2-7; tentative D call: TRBD2 (6 bases). The germline V gene encodes CDR1 MNHEY and CDR2 SVGAGI. This CDR3 comprises 12 residues. V was trimmed by 8 bases and J by 3 bases, leaving 11 bases between them. The CDR3 DNA sequence: TGTGCCAGCTGGGACTGGTACTACGAGCAGTACTTC. Its translation: CASWDWYYEQYF.

This clone was seen a few times. This sequence joins TRBV19 and TRBJ2-5; D may be TRBD2 (6 bases). Trimming left V 2 bases short and J 5 bases short, with 9 bases between. Germline loops: CDR1 LNHDA, CDR2 SQIVND (reference sequence). This CDR3 has 13 amino acids. The CDR3 nucleotides read TGTGCCAGTAGTATATACAGCGGGGAGACCCAGTACTTC. It codes for CASSIYSGETQYF.

This clone was counted between two and nine times. The rearrangement joins TRBV7-2 to TRBJ2-1; TRBD2 aligns across 7 bases. Germline CDR1 and CDR2: SGHTA and FQGNSA. J gave up 9 bases and V 3 bases, and 11 bases lay outside the gene matches. This CDR3 contains 15 residues. The DNA for the CDR3 is TGTGCCAGCAGCTTTGTCACTAGCGACTCTGGTGAGCAGTTCTTC. This sequence encodes CASSFVTSDSGEQFF.

V is TRBV27 and J is TRBJ1-2; the match to TRBD1 covers 7 bases. The germline V gene encodes CDR1 MNHEY and CDR2 SMNVEV (reference sequence). The trim removed 3 bases at V and 7 bases at J, leaving 8 bases unmatched. This CDR3 comprises 14 residues. The CDR3 is CASSFRGGSRGYTF. The CDR3 region has the DNA TGTGCCAGCAGTTTTAGAGGGGGCTCGCGTGGCTACACCTTC.

The CDR3 loop is CATTQGNQPQHF. The CDR3 DNA sequence: TGTGCCACCACCCAGGGCAATCAGCCCCAGCATTTT. This rearrangement joins TRBV15 to TRBJ1-5; D is undetermined. Trimming left V 7 bases short and J 2 bases short, with 6 bases between. From germline, CDR1 is LNHNV and CDR2 YYDKDF (reference sequence). This CDR3 region has 12 residues.

This clone was counted only a few times. This sequence joins TRBV14 and TRBJ2-1, with 15 bases matching TRBD2. CDR1 is SGHDN, CDR2 FVKESK, per germline. The CDR3 loop spans 15 amino acids. J was trimmed by 9 bases and V by 4 bases; bases with no gene match: 4. CDR3 region: CASSLWTSGRGEQFF. As DNA, the CDR3 is TGTGCCAGCAGCCTATGGACTAGCGGGAGGGGTGAGCAGTTCTTC.